The 10 T cell receptor beta chains presented below share a single source sample, sequenced in a study of blood T cells in healthy people across ages. The use of a sample-barcoded 5' primer and a J-beta primer mix characterized a second PCR of roughly 7 to 11 cycles. One entry per CDR3 protein results from TCRdb running MiXCR on the 5' RACE reads. This sample has around 1,600,000 distinct CDR3 sequences, with 42% found just once. The source material was blood. Receptor source: a young woman in good health.

This chain connects TRBV19 to TRBJ1-1; D might be TRBD1 (5 bases). Germline V lookup: CDR1 LNHDA, CDR2 SQIVND (reference sequence). V lost 2 bases, J lost 4 bases, and 11 bases lay in between. This CDR3 is 14 amino acids long. CDR3: CASSIIQAATEAFF. The CDR3 DNA is TGTGCCAGTAGTATAATACAGGCCGCCACTGAAGCTTTCTTT.

This clonotype turned up a few times. This sequence joins TRBV5-1 and TRBJ2-4; D may be TRBD1 or TRBD2 (5 bases each). The tail of the sequence fits TRBJ2-7 better, so the J call may be wrong. CDR3 length equals 15 residues. Germline CDR1 is SGHRS and CDR2 is YFSETQ. CDR3: CASSSRDGTSHEQYF. The CDR3 bases are TGCGCCAGCAGCAGCAGGGACGGAACGTCTCACGAGCAGTACTTC.

This chain links TRBV6-2 or TRBV6-3 with TRBJ2-3; possible D gene TRBD2, 5 bases. From germline, CDR1 is MNHEY and CDR2 SVGEGT. V gave up 5 bases and J gave up 2 bases, with 17 bases separating them. This CDR3 region has 16 residues. The CDR3 coding sequence is TGTGCCAGCAGTCCCCGGAGGTGGGCATTCACAGATACGCAGTATTTT. The encoded protein is CASSPRRWAFTDTQYF.

This rearrangement joins TRBV11-2 to TRBJ2-7, with 10 positions matching TRBD2. The ends lost 1 base at V and 4 bases at J; junction bases unmatched: 10. Germline values: CDR1 SGHAT, CDR2 FQNNGV. This CDR3 is built from 17 residues. The CDR3 spells CASSLGGPSGSKYEQYF. CDR3 coding DNA: TGTGCCAGCAGCTTAGGGGGGCCTAGCGGGAGTAAGTACGAGCAGTACTTC.

CDR3: CSARSSSGSSYNEQFF. DNA of the CDR3: TGCAGTGCTAGGTCTTCTAGCGGGAGCTCCTACAATGAGCAGTTCTTC. This chain links TRBV20-1 with TRBJ2-1; 10 bases agree with TRBD2. The V segment lost 3 bases and the J segment 0 bases; nucleotides outside the gene matches: 5. This CDR3 has 16 amino acids. Germline V gives CDR1 DFQATT, CDR2 SNEGSKA (reference sequence).

The genes are TRBV27 and TRBJ1-1, with a tentative D call TRBD1 (6 bases). Germline values: CDR1 MNHEY, CDR2 SMNVEV (reference sequence). V dropped 2 bases and J dropped 0 bases, with 13 bases sitting between them. The CDR3 loop spans 16 amino acids. DNA for the CDR3: TGTGCCAGCAGTTTAGAGGGGGGCTATATGAACACTGAAGCTTTCTTT. Protein sequence: CASSLEGGYMNTEAFF.

This clonotype was detected a few times. The CDR3 spells CASSEGGIEQFF. The CDR3, as DNA: TGTGCCAGCAGTGAAGGCGGGATTGAGCAGTTCTTC. The gene calls are TRBV2 and TRBJ2-1; a weak D match, TRBD2 (6 bases). Germline CDR1 SNHLY, CDR2 FYNNEI. The CDR3 is 12 amino acids. Trimming removed 1 base at V and 9 bases at J, with 7 bases between. Complete variable domain (other parts from reference TRBV2 and TRBJ2-1): EPEVTQTPSHQVTQMGQEVILRCVPISNHLYFYWYRQILGQKVEFLVSFYNNEISEKSEIFDDQFSVERPDGSNFTLKIRSTKLEDSAMYFCASSEGGIEQFFGPGTRLTVL.

In its sample, this clonotype was seen a few times. This sequence joins TRBV4-1 and TRBJ1-1; D is unresolved. The V gene lost 1 base and the J gene lost 1 base, with 10 bases spanning the gap. The CDR3 length is 15 residues. CDR1 is MGHRA and CDR2 is YSYEKL in the germline V gene. The chain's CDR3 is CASSQGAQENTEAFF. Here the CDR3 DNA reads TGCGCCAGCAGCCAAGGAGCGCAGGAGAACACTGAAGCTTTCTTT.

The rearrangement uses TRBV6-4 and TRBJ2-3; no firm D call. V was shortened by 2 bases and J by 7 bases, with 10 bases between the two germline ends. The CDR3 totals 13 residues. Germline lookup yields CDR1 MRHNA and CDR2 SNTAGT. CDR3 in DNA: TGTGCCAGCAGTGACGGCAGGCGGAATACGCAGTATTTT. It specifies CASSDGRRNTQYF.

The V and J genes are TRBV5-5 and TRBJ1-1; D is ambiguous. The germline V gene has CDR1 SGHKS and CDR2 YYEKEE (reference sequence). The CDR3 length is 13 residues. The ends were cut back, 0 bases at V and 7 bases at J, with 10 bases in the middle. CDR3 DNA: TGTGCCAGCAGCTTGGTCCAGTTTGGTGAAGCTTTCTTT. Residues: CASSLVQFGEAFF.